Detailed here is one TCR beta chain. The antigen remains unidentified. The record originates from a study of shared clonotypes between healthy human individuals. General observations from the study: What limited the represented genetic and exposure-history diversity was the small number of donors.

The germline V gene encodes CDR1 SEHNR and CDR2 FQNEAQ (reference sequence). The CDR3 length is 16 residues. Trimming took 3 bases from V and 4 from J, leaving 17 bases between them. Original data processing: Owing to the provision of junction-only sequences devoid of quality scores by immunoSEQ, filtering differed. Measured with immunoSEQ multiplex PCR; TCRdb has only the in-frame clones, and not every one. That table furnishes V, J and clone size, whereas the DNA furnished D and trimming. The sample lists about 490,000 clones; 79% were seen once. Source material: PBMCs. The rearrangement joins TRBV7-9 to TRBJ2-3; tentative D call: TRBD2 (6 bases). The sequence was collected from a woman aged 35 to 49 in good health. Some clones in this sample may be carry-over from other donors' samples. The chain's CDR3 is CASSLGTGALSDTQYF. CDR3 nucleotide sequence: TGTGCCAGCAGCTTGGGGACGGGAGCGTTGTCAGATACGCAGTATTTT.